This TCR beta chain was captured in a study of graft-versus-host responses after intestinal transplantation. Study outcomes and limitations: Allografts carried high graft-versus-host to host-versus-graft clonal ratios in patients having graft-donor T cell macrochimerism.

Data came from immunoSEQ multiplex PCR; TCRdb stores just in-frame clones and leaves some out. The sample includes just over 15,000 clones, about 89% of them seen just once. With 4 bases clipped from V and 4 bases from J, the junction kept 7 bases outside the gene matches. The CDR3 is 15 amino acids. Germline lookup yields CDR1 MGHRA and CDR2 YSYEKL. Note on this clone: The antigen remains unidentified.

The sequenced sample was bone marrow, obtained approximately 120 days after intestinal transplantation. The rearrangement links TRBV4-1 to TRBJ2-3; 8 nucleotides align to TRBD1. This sequence was found in a human patient who received an intestinal transplant, so some T cells may come from the graft donor. The CDR3 bases are TGCGCCAGCAGCCTGGGGACAGGATTCCCAGATACGCAGTATTTT. This encodes CASSLGTGFPDTQYF.